These 30 T cell receptor beta chains were sequenced from one sample in a study of cytomegalovirus exposure and HLA in healthy donors. Repertoires were generated with immunoSEQ multiplex PCR, while TCRdb's copy carries only in-frame clones and drops some. The sample carries fewer than 120,000 clones, around nine tenths recorded once. Sequencing used PBMCs. All receptors come from a woman aged 25 to 39 in good health and CMV-seropositive.

CDR3 sequence (DNA): TGTGCCAGCAGAGCGGGGGTTGCCACAGATACGCAGTATTTT. Translated, it gives CASRAGVATDTQYF. The chain links TRBV27 to TRBJ2-3, with TRBD2 matching 8 bases. V was clipped by 6 bases and J by 2 bases; unmatched bases: 4. This CDR3 spans 14 amino acids. Germline CDR1 MNHEY, CDR2 SMNVEV (reference sequence).

The chain uses TRBV11-1 and TRBJ2-5; a possible D gene is TRBD2 (5 bases). Between the trimmed V and J ends, which lost 3 bases and 2 bases, there was a span of 7 bases. The CDR3 has 13 amino acids. Per germline, CDR1 SGHAT and CDR2 FQDESV (reference sequence). CDR3 coding DNA: TGTGCCAGCAGCTTCAGAGGGCAAGAGACCCAGTACTTC. Translating it yields CASSFRGQETQYF. Full variable domain (rest looked up from reference TRBV11-1 and TRBJ2-5): EAEVAQSPRYKITEKSQAVAFWCDPISGHATLYWYRQILGQGPELLVQFQDESVVDDSQLPKDRFSAERLKGVDSTLKIQPAELGDSAMYLCASSFRGQETQYFGPGTRLLVL.

This clone was recorded once. The chain recombines TRBV6-1 with TRBJ1-1; D uncertain. Germline lookup yields CDR1 MNHNS and CDR2 SASEGT. The CDR3 extends over 13 amino acids. V dropped 0 bases and J dropped 6 bases, with 8 bases sitting between them. The CDR3 sequence is CASSEASNSEAFF. The CDR3 DNA reads TGTGCCAGCAGTGAAGCATCCAACTCTGAAGCTTTCTTT.

With respect to this clone: At the DNA level, this CDR3 is encoded by other sequences in the same sample as well. V is TRBV9 and J is TRBJ2-3, with D perhaps TRBD2 (7 bases). Germline-derived CDR1 and CDR2 are SGDLS and YYNGEE. The CDR3 contains 14 residues. Deletions cut 0 bases from V and 4 bases from J, with 9 bases between. CDR3 sequence (DNA): TGTGCCAGCAGCGTAGCGGGGGGCGCAGATACGCAGTATTTT. This translates into CASSVAGGADTQYF. The variable domain in full, with the rest retrieved from reference TRBV9 and TRBJ2-3, is DSGVTQTPKHLITATGQRVTLRCSPRSGDLSVYWYQQSLDQGLQFLIQYYNGEERAKGNILERFSAQQFPDLHSELNLSSLELGDSALYFCASSVAGGADTQYFGPGTRLTVL.

This clone was seen once. This chain uses TRBV28 with TRBJ1-5, with D perhaps TRBD1 (6 bases). This CDR3 is 13 amino acids long. CDR1 is MDHEN, CDR2 SYDVKM, per germline. Trimming left V 6 bases short and J 5 bases short, with 11 bases between. CDR3 sequence (DNA): TGTGCCAGCAGCTCCGGACAGTATCAGCCCCAGCATTTT. This codes for CASSSGQYQPQHF.

The V call is TRBV2, the J call TRBJ2-1; 12 nucleotides match TRBD2. The CDR3 consists of 13 residues. Germline V gene data show CDR1 as SNHLY and CDR2 as FYNNEI. Trimming cost V 8 bases and J 6 bases; bases outside gene matches: 2. The CDR3 spells CASLGLAGNEQFF. CDR3 DNA sequence: TGTGCCAGCCTGGGACTAGCGGGCAATGAGCAGTTCTTC.

This chain links TRBV18 with TRBJ1-1; tentative D call: TRBD1 (6 bases). The V gene lost 2 bases and the J gene lost 0 bases, with 10 bases spanning the gap. Per germline, CDR1 KGHSH and CDR2 LQKENI. The CDR3 is 15 residues long. The DNA of the CDR3 is TGTGCCAGCTCACCAGCACAGGGCATGAACACTGAAGCTTTCTTT. Its translation: CASSPAQGMNTEAFF.

CDR3 bases: TGCGCCAGCAGTCAATCGAGCAGGGGCAATCAGCCCCAGCATTTT. This encodes CASSQSSRGNQPQHF. This rearrangement joins TRBV23-1 to TRBJ1-5, with D maybe TRBD1 (5 bases). TRBV23-1 is an ORF; its function is uncertain. This CDR3 comprises 15 residues. The V and J ends lost 0 bases and 2 bases respectively, with 8 bases between them.

The chain is built from TRBV18 and TRBJ1-1; 7 positions agree with TRBD1. CDR3 length equals 13 residues. The germline CDR1 and CDR2 sequences are KGHSH and LQKENI. J gave up 7 bases and V 4 bases, and 6 bases lay outside the gene matches. CDR3 nucleotides: TGTGCCAGCTCACTGAAACAGGGGAATGAAGCTTTCTTT. It yields the protein CASSLKQGNEAFF.

This chain links TRBV4-3 with TRBJ2-2; 7 positions agree with TRBD2. CDR1 and CDR2 (germline): LGHNA, YSLEER. V shed 4 bases, J shed 3 bases, and the junction held 5 bases outside the gene matches. The CDR3 is 15 amino acids. The CDR3 loop is CASSRLADYTGELFF. The CDR3 nucleotides are TGCGCCAGCAGCCGGCTAGCGGATTACACCGGGGAGCTGTTTTTT.

CDR3: CASSSPGQGYEQYF. The CDR3 bases are TGTGCCAGCAGCTCGCCGGGACAGGGGTACGAGCAGTACTTC. The rearrangement joins TRBV11-2 to TRBJ2-7; 10 positions match TRBD1. The CDR3 extends over 14 amino acids. V lost 4 bases and J lost 4; bases outside the gene matches: 4. Germline CDR1 and CDR2: SGHAT and FQNNGV.

V and J are TRBV2 and TRBJ2-7, with 8 bases aligning to TRBD1. Germline V gives CDR1 SNHLY, CDR2 FYNNEI. V dropped 7 bases and J dropped 3; count of bases not matched to a gene: 8. The CDR3 covers 14 residues. The CDR3 sequence is CASTADRASYEQYF. CDR3 DNA: TGTGCCAGCACCGCGGACAGGGCTAGCTACGAGCAGTACTTC.

V is TRBV27 and J is TRBJ2-2, with D perhaps TRBD1 (6 bases). The CDR3 has 15 residues. The V gene's germline CDR1 is MNHEY and CDR2 SMNVEV (reference sequence). V shed 6 bases and J shed 6 bases, with 17 bases lying between them. DNA for the CDR3: TGTGCCAGCAGGCCTCTGAACAGGGCCTCCGGGGAGCTGTTTTTT. This translates into CASRPLNRASGELFF.

The CDR3 reads CASRPVQGWTGEQYF. The CDR3 bases are TGTGCCAGCAGACCCGTCCAGGGGTGGACCGGCGAGCAGTACTTC. The chain links TRBV6-1 to TRBJ2-7; D may be TRBD1 (6 bases). CDR3 length: 15 amino acids. Germline V lookup: CDR1 MNHNS, CDR2 SASEGT. Between the trimmed V and J ends, which lost 6 bases and 6 bases, there was a span of 21 bases.

This clone was seen only a few times. The V and J genes are TRBV18 and TRBJ2-7, with 7 bases fitting TRBD1. This CDR3 region has 14 residues. Germline lookup yields CDR1 KGHSH and CDR2 LQKENI. The V gene end was trimmed by 3 bases and the J gene end by 6 bases; junction bases not matched to a gene: 8. Here the CDR3 reads CASSPIQGKGEQYF. The DNA for the CDR3 is TGTGCCAGCTCACCGATACAGGGGAAAGGCGAGCAGTACTTC. Looking up the rest from reference TRBV18 and TRBJ2-7 gives the full variable domain: NAGVMQNPRHLVRRRGQEARLRCSPMKGHSHVYWYRQLPEEGLKFMVYLQKENIIDESGMPKERFSAEFPKEGPSILRIQQVVRGDSAAYFCASSPIQGKGEQYFGPGTRLTVT.

The chain carries TRBV9 and TRBJ1-1; D remains unclear. Germline CDR1 reads SGDLS; CDR2 reads YYNGEE. This CDR3 region has 15 residues. V was pared by 0 bases and J by 4 bases, with 13 bases between. CDR3 bases: TGTGCCAGCAGCGTAGGCTTCGGAGTGATCACTGAAGCTTTCTTT. Protein product: CASSVGFGVITEAFF.

This rearrangement joins TRBV28 to TRBJ2-1, with TRBD1 matching 7 bases. V trimming: 3 bases; J trimming: 4 bases; junction bases outside the gene matches: 3. There are 14 residues in the CDR3. Germline assignment: CDR1 MDHEN and CDR2 SYDVKM. Written as DNA, the CDR3 is TGTGCCAGCAGTTTTAGGACAGGATACAATGAGCAGTTCTTC. This encodes CASSFRTGYNEQFF.

V is TRBV4-2 and J is TRBJ2-3; D possibly corresponds to TRBD2 (5 bases). This CDR3 is 15 amino acids long. The V end was cut by 1 base, the J end by 4 bases, with 12 bases between. Per the germline V gene, CDR1 is LGHNA and CDR2 is YNFKEQ. The CDR3 loop reads CASSQGVRGSDTQYF. The DNA for the CDR3 is TGTGCCAGCAGCCAAGGAGTTCGGGGTTCAGATACGCAGTATTTT.

The chain links TRBV28 to TRBJ2-7, with TRBD2 identical over 7 bases. Germline V gene sequence: CDR1 MDHEN, CDR2 SYDVKM. This CDR3 has 16 residues. The V segment lost 7 bases and the J segment 2 bases; nucleotides outside the gene matches: 14. DNA of the CDR3: TGTGCCAGCAATCCCCCCCCTAGCGGTCCCACCTACGAGCAGTACTTC. This codes for CASNPPPSGPTYEQYF. The variable domain in full, with the rest retrieved from reference TRBV28 and TRBJ2-7, is DVKVTQSSRYLVKRTGEKVFLECVQDMDHENMFWYRQDPGLGLRLIYFSYDVKMKEKGDIPEGYSVSREKKERFSLILESASTNQTSMYLCASNPPPSGPTYEQYFGPGTRLTVT.

This clone was picked up one time. The same CDR3 can be traced to other DNA sequences in this sample. J is TRBJ2-5 and V is TRBV11-2, with TRBD2 as a possible D gene (6 bases). CDR3 length: 13 residues. V lost 1 base, J lost 5 bases, and 8 bases lay in between. Germline lookup yields CDR1 SGHAT and CDR2 FQNNGV. This chain's CDR3 is CASSLGRGETQYF. The CDR3 bases are TGTGCCAGCAGCTTAGGTCGGGGGGAGACCCAGTACTTC.

CDR3 nucleotides: TGTGCCACCAGCAGAGGACACGATCCTAACTATGGCTACACCTTC. Its protein is CATSRGHDPNYGYTF. V gene TRBV15 combines with J gene TRBJ1-2; D not resolved. With 1 base removed from V and 0 bases from J, the gap between germline ends came to 9 bases. This CDR3 is 15 amino acids long. CDR1 is LNHNV and CDR2 is YYDKDF in the germline V gene (reference sequence).

V usage is TRBV25-1 and J usage is TRBJ2-1; TRBD2 might be the D (5 bases). The CDR3 spans 11 residues. V was clipped by 9 bases and J by 3 bases, with 6 bases between them. CDR1 is MGHDK, CDR2 SYGVNS, per germline. CDR3 amino acids: CASGLYNEQFF. The CDR3 nucleotides are TGTGCCAGTGGACTCTACAATGAGCAGTTCTTC.

The rearrangement joins TRBV7-9 to TRBJ2-7; 8 bases are a match to TRBD2. Germline V gene data show CDR1 as SEHNR and CDR2 as FQNEAQ (reference sequence). The CDR3 consists of 13 residues. J was trimmed by 6 bases and V by 8 bases; bases with no gene match: 9. The CDR3 DNA reads as TGTGCCAGCCACTCGGGGGGGTTTGGCGAGCAGTACTTC. Translated: CASHSGGFGEQYF.

This clone appeared once. The chain recombines TRBV7-9 with TRBJ2-2, with D uncertain. Germline V lookup: CDR1 SEHNR, CDR2 FQNEAQ (reference sequence). V lost 5 bases, J lost 8 bases, and 12 bases lay in between. This CDR3 is built from 13 residues. CDR3 protein: CASSETLAGELFF. DNA for the CDR3: TGTGCCAGCAGCGAGACTTTGGCGGGGGAGCTGTTTTTT. The variable domain in full, completed from reference TRBV7-9 and TRBJ2-2, reads DTGVSQNPRHKITKRGQNVTFRCDPISEHNRLYWYRQTLGQGPEFLTYFQNEAQLEKSRLLSDRFSAERPKGSFSTLEIQRTEQGDSAMYLCASSETLAGELFFGEGSRLTVL.

The chain combines TRBV4-2 with TRBJ2-7, with 13 bases identical to TRBD2. This CDR3 has 15 residues. With 1 base clipped from V and 6 bases from J, the junction kept 3 bases outside the gene matches. Germline values: CDR1 LGHNA, CDR2 YNFKEQ. The CDR3 DNA is TGTGCCAGCAGCCAAGTTGGGACTAGCGGGACCGAGCAGTACTTC. It translates to CASSQVGTSGTEQYF.

The rearrangement links TRBV7-3 to TRBJ2-7; a weak D match, TRBD1 (7 bases). Germline loops: CDR1 SGHTA, CDR2 FQGTGA. V lost 5 bases and J 6 bases, leaving 14 bases between the germline ends. The CDR3 extends over 13 amino acids. The CDR3 bases are TGTGCCAGCAGCCAAACCCAGGGGGGCGAGCAGTACTTC. It encodes CASSQTQGGEQYF.

The V and J genes are TRBV2 and TRBJ2-1; 7 bases agree with TRBD1. This CDR3 comprises 15 residues. J gave up 2 bases and V 7 bases, and 8 bases lay outside the gene matches. Germline CDR1 and CDR2: SNHLY and FYNNEI. The CDR3 DNA follows: TGTGCCAGCAATGAGGGGGCAGTCACCTACAATGAGCAGTTCTTC. Translation gives CASNEGAVTYNEQFF. Full variable domain (outside the CDR3, taken from reference TRBV2 and TRBJ2-1): EPEVTQTPSHQVTQMGQEVILRCVPISNHLYFYWYRQILGQKVEFLVSFYNNEISEKSEIFDDQFSVERPDGSNFTLKIRSTKLEDSAMYFCASNEGAVTYNEQFFGPGTRLTVL.

The V call is TRBV5-6, the J call TRBJ1-2; D might be TRBD1 (6 bases). V was trimmed by 0 bases and J by 7 bases, leaving 10 bases between them. In germline, CDR1 is SGHDT, CDR2 YYEEEE. The CDR3 is 13 residues long. The DNA of the CDR3 is TGTGCCAGCAGCTTGGACAGGGTCGTTGGCTACACCTTC. Residues: CASSLDRVVGYTF.

CDR3 sequence reads: CASRPGQGSNQPQHF. CDR3 coding DNA: TGTGCCAGCAGGCCAGGACAGGGGAGCAATCAGCCCCAGCATTTT. V usage is TRBV2 and J usage is TRBJ1-5; 9 positions match TRBD1. Germline lookup yields CDR1 SNHLY and CDR2 FYNNEI. V trimming: 6 bases; J trimming: 1 base; junction bases outside the gene matches: 4. This CDR3 is built from 15 residues.

The rearrangement uses TRBV18 and TRBJ2-3; 9 bases agree with TRBD1. V shed 3 bases, J shed 1 base, and the junction held 2 bases outside the gene matches. The CDR3 length is 15 residues. Germline CDR1 is KGHSH and CDR2 is LQKENI. CDR3 in DNA: TGTGCCAGCTCACCGGGACAGGGAGGCACAGATACGCAGTATTTT. Amino acid sequence: CASSPGQGGTDTQYF.